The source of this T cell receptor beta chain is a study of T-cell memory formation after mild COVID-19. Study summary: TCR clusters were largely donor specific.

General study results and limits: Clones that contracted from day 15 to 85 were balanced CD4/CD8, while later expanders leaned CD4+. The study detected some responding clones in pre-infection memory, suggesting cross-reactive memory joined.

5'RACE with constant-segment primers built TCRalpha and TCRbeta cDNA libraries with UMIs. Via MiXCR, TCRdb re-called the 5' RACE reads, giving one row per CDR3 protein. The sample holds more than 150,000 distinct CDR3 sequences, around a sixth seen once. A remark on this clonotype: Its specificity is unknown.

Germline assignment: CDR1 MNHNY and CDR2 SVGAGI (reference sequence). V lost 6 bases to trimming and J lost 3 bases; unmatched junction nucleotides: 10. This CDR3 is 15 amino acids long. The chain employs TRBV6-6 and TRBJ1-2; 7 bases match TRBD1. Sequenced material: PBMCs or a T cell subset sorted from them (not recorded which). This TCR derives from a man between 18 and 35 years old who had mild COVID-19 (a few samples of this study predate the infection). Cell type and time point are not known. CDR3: CASSEGRGRDYGYTF. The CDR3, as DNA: TGTGCCAGCAGCGAGGGTAGGGGGCGCGACTATGGCTACACCTTC.